The clone carrying this T cell receptor beta chain was counted a few times. The time point denotes: pre-sensitization, week 0. As to treatment: therapeutic diphenylcyclopropenone sensitization with weekly scalp DPC. This sample was included in a study of human T cells and chemical hapten exposure. Each CDR3 protein gets one entry after TCRdb re-called the RACE reads with MiXCR. This table holds some 110,000 distinct CDR3 sequences, around 10% found once. The junction had 9 bases not matched to a gene; V was cut back by 10 bases and J by 3 bases. The CDR3 runs to 15 residues. Germline CDR1 is MDHEN and CDR2 is SYDVKM.

Sample: whole blood, taken in connection with sensitization to the hapten diphenylcyclopropenone (DPC). The clonotype was recovered from a woman between 45 and 60 years old with alopecia areata. Some clones in this sample may be carry-over from other donors' samples. This chain connects TRBV28 to TRBJ2-2, with 9 nucleotides matching TRBD1. This CDR3 reads CATIADRGDTGELFF. The CDR3 bases are TGTGCCACCATCGCGGACAGGGGCGACACCGGGGAGCTGTTTTTT. Using reference TRBV28 and TRBJ2-2 for the parts outside the CDR3, the full variable domain is DVKVTQSSRYLVKRTGEKVFLECVQDMDHENMFWYRQDPGLGLRLIYFSYDVKMKEKGDIPEGYSVSREKKERFSLILESASTNQTSMYLCATIADRGDTGELFFGEGSRLTVL.